This T cell receptor beta chain was profiled in a study of Graves' ophthalmopathy and Graves' hyperthyroidism. The count of this clonotype is one. Antigen specificity is unknown. Points from the study as a whole: At 60% to 71% sensitivity and roughly 72% specificity, the model predicted progression of the ophthalmopathy.

Amplifying from RNA transcripts, the study obtained TCR beta CDR3 regions. The first-round RT-PCR employed HTBI primers together with the Qiagen OneStep RT-PCR kit. A multiplex PCR was then performed as the second round. A single record per CDR3 protein comes from TCRdb applying MiXCR to the multiplex PCR reads. Of 230,000 or so distinct CDR3 sequences detected, 45% appear once; the ten largest clones hold over 40%. The CDR3 runs 13 residues. Germline CDR1 SGHTA, CDR2 FQGNSA. The V end lost 4 bases, the J end lost 4 bases, and 7 bases lay between the germline ends. The source is an adult man with Graves' ophthalmopathy. The rearrangement links TRBV7-2 to TRBJ2-2; D is undetermined. Sequencing was carried out using peripheral blood. CDR3 sequence (DNA): TGTGCCAGCAGCTCGCGGACCACCGGGGAGCTGTTTTTT. This encodes CASSSRTTGELFF. The whole variable domain, remainder taken from reference TRBV7-2 and TRBJ2-2, is GAGVSQSPSNKVTEKGKDVELRCDPISGHTALYWYRQSLGQGLEFLIYFQGNSAPDKSGLPSDRFSAERTGGSVSTLTIQRTQQEDSAVYLCASSSRTTGELFFGEGSRLTVL.